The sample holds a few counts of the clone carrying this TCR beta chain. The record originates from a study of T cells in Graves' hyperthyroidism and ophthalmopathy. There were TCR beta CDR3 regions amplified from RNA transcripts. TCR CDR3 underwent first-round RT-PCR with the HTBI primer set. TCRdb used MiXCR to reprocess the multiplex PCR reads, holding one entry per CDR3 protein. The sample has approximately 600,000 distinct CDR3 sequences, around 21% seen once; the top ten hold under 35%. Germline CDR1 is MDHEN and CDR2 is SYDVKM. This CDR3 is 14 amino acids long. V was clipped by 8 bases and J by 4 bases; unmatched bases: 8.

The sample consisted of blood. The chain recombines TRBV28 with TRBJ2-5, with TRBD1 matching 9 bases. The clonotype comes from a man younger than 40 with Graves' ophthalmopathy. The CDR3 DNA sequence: TGTGCCAGCCGCACCTTACAGGGGGCAGAGACCCAGTACTTC. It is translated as CASRTLQGAETQYF.